This T cell receptor (beta chain) is drawn from a study of CD8 T cells in Susac syndrome. FACS enriched CD8+ TEMRA cells, while bulk CD8+ and CD4+ were negatively isolated. Random hexamers were used to reverse transcribe the RNA input (about 0.5 to 1 ug). The amplification used immunoSEQ multiplex PCR on TCR beta CDR3; it spanned 54 Vbeta and 13 Jbeta. TCRdb called the immunoSEQ multiplex PCR reads again in MiXCR, with one record for every CDR3 protein. The table shows about 150,000 distinct CDR3 sequences, with around 95% occurring only once. The CDR3 has 15 amino acids. The V gene lost 2 bases and the J gene lost 3 bases, with 13 bases spanning the gap. CDR1 is SEHNR and CDR2 is FQNEAQ in the germline V gene (reference sequence).

This TCR was recovered from a human donor with multiple sclerosis. This chain uses TRBV7-9 with TRBJ1-2; no clear D gene. The material sequenced was CD8+ T cells from PBMCs. The CDR3 loop is CASSLRADNDYGYTF. The CDR3 DNA sequence: TGTGCCAGCAGCTTACGGGCCGACAACGACTATGGCTACACCTTC.